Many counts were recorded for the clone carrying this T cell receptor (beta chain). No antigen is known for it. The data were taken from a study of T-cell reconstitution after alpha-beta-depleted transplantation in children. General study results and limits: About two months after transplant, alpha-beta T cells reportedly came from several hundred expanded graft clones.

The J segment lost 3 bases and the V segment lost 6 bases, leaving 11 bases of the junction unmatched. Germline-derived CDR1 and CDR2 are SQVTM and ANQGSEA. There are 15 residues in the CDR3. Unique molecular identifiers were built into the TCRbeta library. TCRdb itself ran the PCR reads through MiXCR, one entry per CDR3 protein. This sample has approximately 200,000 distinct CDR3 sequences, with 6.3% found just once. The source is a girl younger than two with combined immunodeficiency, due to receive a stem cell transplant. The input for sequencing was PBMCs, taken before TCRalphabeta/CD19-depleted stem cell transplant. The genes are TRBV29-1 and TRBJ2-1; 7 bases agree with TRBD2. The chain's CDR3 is CSVQGLADFYNEQFF. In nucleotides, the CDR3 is TGCAGCGTCCAAGGGCTAGCGGACTTCTACAATGAGCAGTTCTTC.